This T cell receptor (beta chain) was identified during a study of cytomegalovirus exposure and HLA in healthy donors. Whole-study results and caveats: Immune exposure information available was restricted to CMV serostatus. What was likely a sequencing artifact was a cluster of highly shared sequence variants.

Germline V lookup: CDR1 LNHNV, CDR2 YYDKDF (reference sequence). The CDR3 length is 19 residues. J was trimmed by 0 bases and V by 3 bases; bases with no gene match: 11. The study sampled nominally healthy donors, though unrecorded immune exposures were likely. The PCR ran on 60 Vbeta and 13 Jbeta primers. Per the original methods: The count from a later analysis was about 80 million unique TCR beta chains, some 12 million of them shared. Method: immunoSEQ multiplex PCR; TCRdb's copy keeps in-frame clones and lacks some. V, J and clone size are those of that table, while D and trimming were read from the DNA. The sample has about 120,000 clones, over 60% seen once; the top ten hold about 8.3%. Turning to this clone: Its matching antigen is unknown.

V is TRBV15 and J is TRBJ1-4, with TRBD1 matching 9 bases. The receptor's source is a woman aged 40 to 49 in good health and CMV-seropositive. The sequenced material came from PBMCs. The CDR3 DNA follows: TGTGCCACCAGCAGCTGGACAGGGGCGACAGTCACAACTAATGAAAAACTGTTTTTT. Translated, it gives CATSSWTGATVTTNEKLFF.